Shown below are 4 T cell receptor beta chains from a single sample sequenced in a study of cytomegalovirus exposure and HLA in healthy donors. Primers included in the PCR were 60 Vbeta and 13 Jbeta primers. The method was immunoSEQ multiplex PCR; TCRdb's version includes in-frame clones alone and lacks a portion of them. The sample consists of approximately 100,000 clones, just over 70% of them appearing once. The sample consisted of PBMCs. The receptors were gathered from a boy aged 5 to 17 in good health and CMV-seronegative.

This clone showed up just a few times. V usage is TRBV10-2 and J usage is TRBJ2-7; 7 bases agree with TRBD2. The CDR3 extends over 13 amino acids. Germline CDR1 WSHSY, CDR2 SAAADI. The ends lost 4 bases at V and 7 bases at J; junction bases unmatched: 7. The DNA of the CDR3 is TGCGCCAGCAGTGTTGCGGGAGTGTCGGAGCAGTACTTC. It yields the protein CASSVAGVSEQYF.

This chain joins TRBV18 and TRBJ1-1; weak D call: TRBD1 (5 bases). This CDR3 has 12 residues. The V gene lost 6 bases and the J gene lost 1 base, with 6 bases spanning the gap. The V gene's germline CDR1 is KGHSH and CDR2 LQKENI. CDR3 loop: CASSTENTEAFF. As DNA, the CDR3 is TGTGCCAGCTCGACAGAGAACACTGAAGCTTTCTTT.

The J gene is TRBJ2-7, the V gene TRBV27; 8 bases match TRBD1. The CDR3 has 12 amino acids. V was pared by 3 bases and J by 6 bases, with 1 base of the junction left unmatched. Germline V CDR1 and CDR2: MNHEY, SMNVEV (reference sequence). CDR3 amino acids: CASSFTGGEQYF. The CDR3 bases are TGTGCCAGCAGTTTTACAGGGGGCGAGCAGTACTTC.

Many counts were recorded for this clone. The chain carries TRBV4-2 and TRBJ2-3; 9 bases are shared with TRBD2. Germline assignment: CDR1 LGHNA and CDR2 YNFKEQ. V lost 3 bases and J lost 0; bases outside the gene matches: 7. This CDR3 is built from 17 residues. The CDR3: CASSQASGIYSTDTQYF. CDR3 in DNA: TGTGCCAGCAGCCAGGCTAGCGGGATATATAGCACAGATACGCAGTATTTT.